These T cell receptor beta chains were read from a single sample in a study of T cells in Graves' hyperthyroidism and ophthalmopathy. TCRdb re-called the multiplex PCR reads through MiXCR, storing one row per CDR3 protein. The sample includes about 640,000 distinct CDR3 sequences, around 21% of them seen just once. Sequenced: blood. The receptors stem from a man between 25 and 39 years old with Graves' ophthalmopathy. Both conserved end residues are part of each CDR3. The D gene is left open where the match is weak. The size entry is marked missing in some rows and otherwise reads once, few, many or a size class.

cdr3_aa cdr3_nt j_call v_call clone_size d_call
CASSLYGRKETQYF TGTGCCAGCAGTTTATACGGCAGAAAAGAGACCCAGTACTTC TRBJ2-5 TRBV28 . .
CAISPQRAAEQFF TGTGCCATCAGTCCTCAGAGGGCGGCTGAGCAGTTCTTC TRBJ2-1 TRBV10-3 few .
CASSFLGTSGRQETQYF TGTGCCAGCAGCTTCCTAGGGACTAGCGGGAGGCAAGAGACCCAGTACTTC TRBJ2-5 TRBV5-1 few TRBD2
CASSRPDRANTGELFF TGTGCCAGCAGTCGTCCGGACAGAGCGAACACCGGGGAGCTGTTTTTT TRBJ2-2 TRBV7-9 few .
CATSDPPAYNEQFF TGTGCCACCAGTGATCCGCCGGCCTACAATGAGCAGTTCTTC TRBJ2-1 TRBV24-1 . .
CASNNRVRDTEAFF TGTGCCAGCAATAACAGGGTTCGGGACACTGAAGCTTTCTTT TRBJ1-1 TRBV6-1 many .
CASRQNSGYGELFF TGCGCCAGCAGGCAAAATAGCGGGTACGGGGAGCTGTTTTTT TRBJ2-2 TRBV4-1 . TRBD2
CASSLPGGEKLFF TGTGCCAGCAGCTTGCCAGGGGGGGAAAAACTGTTTTTT TRBJ1-4 TRBV7-8 few TRBD1
CASSPAVAEQYF TGTGCCAGCTCACCCGCAGTGGCCGAGCAGTACTTC TRBJ2-7 TRBV18 many .
CASSLVPGRKDTEAFF TGTGCCAGCAGTTTAGTCCCGGGGAGAAAGGACACTGAAGCTTTCTTT TRBJ1-1 TRBV27 . .
CSVPGGGGSYNERFF TGCAGCGTCCCTGGCGGCGGGGGCTCCTACAATGAGCGGTTCTTC TRBJ2-1 TRBV29-1 . .
CASSYDPATNEKLFF TGTGCCAGCAGTTACGATCCGGCAACTAATGAAAAACTGTTTTTT TRBJ1-4 TRBV6-2/TRBV6-3 . .
CASSLNLPGHEQYF TGTGCCAGCAGCTTAAATCTTCCGGGGCACGAGCAGTACTTC TRBJ2-7 TRBV7-9 many .
CSASSGRGDEQYF TGCAGCGCATCTAGCGGGAGGGGCGACGAGCAGTACTTC TRBJ2-7 TRBV29-1 few TRBD2
CSTYLGVGETQYF TGCAGCACCTACCTGGGGGTGGGCGAGACCCAGTACTTC TRBJ2-5 TRBV29-1 few .
CSARVQTYTDTQYF TGCAGTGCTAGAGTACAGACCTACACAGATACGCAGTATTTT TRBJ2-3 TRBV20-1 few .
CASSLGCNTEAFF TGTGCCAGCAGTTTGGGCTGCAACACTGAAGCTTTCTTT TRBJ1-1 TRBV27 . .
CATSVRGGPAGELFF TGTGCCACCAGTGTCAGAGGCGGACCGGCCGGGGAGCTGTTTTTT TRBJ2-2 TRBV24-1 . .
CASSWSGVDNEQFF TGTGCCAGCAGCTGGTCAGGGGTTGACAATGAGCAGTTCTTC TRBJ2-1 TRBV28 few .
CASSSNEGRRTGELFF TGTGCCAGCAGCTCCAACGAGGGGAGAAGGACCGGGGAGCTGTTTTTT TRBJ2-2 TRBV11-2 few .
CASSLLGQGWNEQFF TGTGCCAGCAGTTTATTAGGACAGGGGTGGAATGAGCAGTTCTTC TRBJ2-1 TRBV28 many TRBD1
CASSQQAGGADTQYF TGCGCCAGCAGCCAACAAGCGGGAGGGGCAGATACGCAGTATTTT TRBJ2-3 TRBV4-1 . TRBD2
CASSRGDANTGELFF TGTGCCAGTTCCCGTGGGGACGCGAACACCGGGGAGCTGTTTTTT TRBJ2-2 TRBV19 few .
CSARMKQGLSYEQYF TGCAGTGCCAGAATGAAACAGGGTCTTTCCTACGAGCAGTACTTC TRBJ2-7 TRBV20-1 few .
CASSAQGMGTEAFF TGTGCCAGCAGCGCCCAGGGTATGGGCACTGAAGCTTTCTTT TRBJ1-1 TRBV7-2 many .
CARGTGRTRGNEQFF TGTGCCAGGGGGACAGGGCGGACTAGGGGGAATGAGCAGTTCTTC TRBJ2-1 TRBV2 . TRBD1
CSVMRETTYEQYF TGCAGTGTGATGCGGGAGACAACCTACGAGCAGTACTTC TRBJ2-7 TRBV20-1 few TRBD2
CASRAGLVGTDTQYF TGTGCCAGTCGCGCGGGACTAGTTGGCACAGATACGCAGTATTTT TRBJ2-3 TRBV10-3 . TRBD2
CATSEVDQGPTGELFF TGTGCCACCAGTGAGGTAGACCAGGGGCCCACCGGGGAGCTGTTTTTT TRBJ2-2 TRBV24-1 . .
CAISEGRDSHEQFF TGTGCCATCAGTGAAGGTCGGGATTCACATGAGCAGTTCTTC TRBJ2-1 TRBV10-3 . .
CATSDPGQGRYEQYF TGTGCCACCAGTGACCCGGGACAGGGGCGGTACGAGCAGTACTTC TRBJ2-7 TRBV24-1 few TRBD1
CANSSLAGGTDTQYF TGTGCCAACAGTTCGCTAGCGGGAGGAACAGATACGCAGTATTTT TRBJ2-3 TRBV12-3/TRBV12-4 . TRBD2
CASSQNRGPAQPQHF TGTGCCAGCAGCCAAAACAGGGGGCCCGCTCAGCCCCAGCATTTT TRBJ1-5 TRBV7-8 . TRBD1
CAVSMAPNQPQHF TGTGCCGTTAGTATGGCCCCGAATCAGCCCCAGCATTTT TRBJ1-5 TRBV30 many .
CASSERGGTNYGYTF TGTGCCAGCAGTGAAAGGGGGGGGACCAACTATGGCTACACCTTC TRBJ1-2 TRBV2 . .
CASSYSRGGLRSYEQYF TGTGCCAGCAGTTACTCGAGAGGGGGCTTACGCTCCTACGAGCAGTACTTC TRBJ2-7 TRBV6-2/TRBV6-3 . TRBD1
CASSLQGLTDTQYF TGTGCCAGCAGCCTACAGGGACTAACAGATACGCAGTATTTT TRBJ2-3 TRBV7-2 many .
CASSIEGLAGGGGETQYF TGTGCCAGTAGTATAGAGGGACTAGCGGGAGGAGGGGGAGAGACCCAGTACTTC TRBJ2-5 TRBV19 . TRBD2
CASSQDRSGGNYGYTF TGCGCCAGCAGCCAAGATAGGTCAGGGGGAAACTATGGCTACACCTTC TRBJ1-2 TRBV4-1 few TRBD1
CATKQQGLTLGYEQFF TGTGCCACCAAGCAACAGGGGCTTACGTTAGGCTATGAGCAGTTCTTC TRBJ2-1 TRBV6-1 . TRBD1
CASSSLRGTEAFF TGTGCCAGCAGTTCACTTAGGGGGACTGAAGCTTTCTTT TRBJ1-1 TRBV28 . .
CASSLESSGPYEQYF TGTGCCAGCAGCTTAGAGTCTAGCGGACCCTACGAGCAGTACTTC TRBJ2-7 TRBV7-9 . TRBD2
CSAQGGTRSTDTQYF TGCAGTGCCCAGGGGGGGACTAGGAGCACAGATACGCAGTATTTT TRBJ2-3 TRBV20-1 . .
CSARGTSGRELGGRYNEQYF TGCAGTGCTAGAGGGACTAGCGGGAGAGAGTTAGGGGGGAGATACAATGAGCAGTACTTC TRBJ2-7 TRBV20-1 . TRBD2
CASSLHTGVGYTF TGTGCCAGCAGTTTACACACAGGGGTGGGCTACACCTTC TRBJ1-2 TRBV27 . TRBD1
CASSFSDVSLGGTDTQYF TGTGCCAGCAGCTTCAGTGACGTAAGCCTCGGGGGCACAGATACGCAGTATTTT TRBJ2-3 TRBV11-2 many .
CASSYGQTQETQYF TGTGCCAGCAGTTATGGACAGACCCAAGAGACCCAGTACTTC TRBJ2-5 TRBV28 few .
CATFDRGRQPQHF TGTGCCACCTTCGACAGGGGCAGGCAGCCCCAGCATTTT TRBJ1-5 TRBV6-1 few TRBD1
CASSYSSQGGTEAFF TGTGCCAGCAGTTACTCGAGTCAGGGGGGAACTGAAGCTTTCTTT TRBJ1-1 TRBV6-2/TRBV6-3 few TRBD1
CSARDSLGLVTYNEQFF TGCAGTGCTAGAGATTCGTTAGGACTAGTGACATACAATGAGCAGTTCTTC TRBJ2-1 TRBV20-1 . TRBD2
CASSESLNTEAFF TGTGCCAGCAGTGAAAGCCTGAACACTGAAGCTTTCTTT TRBJ1-1 TRBV2 many .
CASSFETKWETQYF TGTGCCAGCAGTTTTGAGACAAAGTGGGAGACCCAGTACTTC TRBJ2-5 TRBV28 many .
CASSEGLGEAFF TGTGCCAGCAGTGAAGGGTTGGGTGAAGCTTTCTTT TRBJ1-1 TRBV6-1 many .
CASLTGQEPYEQYF TGTGCCAGCCTAACGGGGCAGGAACCCTACGAGCAGTACTTC TRBJ2-7 TRBV28 few .
CASSLELAAENTGELFF TGTGCCAGCAGCTTAGAACTCGCGGCAGAAAACACCGGGGAGCTGTTTTTT TRBJ2-2 TRBV7-9 many .
CAWGGRDGLFF TGTGCCTGGGGAGGTCGGGATGGACTGTTTTTT TRBJ1-4 TRBV30 many .
CATSRERTGQGYTF TGTGCCACCAGCAGAGAGCGGACAGGGCAAGGCTACACCTTC TRBJ1-2 TRBV15 . TRBD1
CATSRAQGGNEKLFF TGTGCCACCAGCAGAGCACAGGGTGGAAATGAAAAACTGTTTTTT TRBJ1-4 TRBV15 many .
CASLQRNQETQYF TGTGCCAGCCTACAGCGGAATCAAGAGACCCAGTACTTC TRBJ2-5 TRBV28 few .
CASSLGLAESEQFF TGTGCCAGCAGTTTAGGGCTAGCGGAGTCCGAGCAGTTCTTC TRBJ2-1 TRBV12-3/TRBV12-4 many TRBD2